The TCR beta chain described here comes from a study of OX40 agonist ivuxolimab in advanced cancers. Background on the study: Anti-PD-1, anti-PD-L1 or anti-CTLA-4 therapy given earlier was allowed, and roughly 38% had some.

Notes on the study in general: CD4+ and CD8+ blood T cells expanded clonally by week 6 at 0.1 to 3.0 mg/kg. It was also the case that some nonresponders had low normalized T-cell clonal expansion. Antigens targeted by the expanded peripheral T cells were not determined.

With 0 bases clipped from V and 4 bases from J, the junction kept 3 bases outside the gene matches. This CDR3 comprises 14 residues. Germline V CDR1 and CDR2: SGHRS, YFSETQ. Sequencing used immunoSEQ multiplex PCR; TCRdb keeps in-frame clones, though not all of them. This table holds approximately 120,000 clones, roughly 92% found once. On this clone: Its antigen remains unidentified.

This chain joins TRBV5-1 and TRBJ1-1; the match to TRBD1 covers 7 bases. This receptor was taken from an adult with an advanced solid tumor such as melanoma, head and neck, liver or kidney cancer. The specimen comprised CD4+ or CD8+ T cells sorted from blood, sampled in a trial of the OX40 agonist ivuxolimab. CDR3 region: CASSLAQGGTEAFF. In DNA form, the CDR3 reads TGCGCCAGCAGCTTGGCGCAGGGGGGCACTGAAGCTTTCTTT. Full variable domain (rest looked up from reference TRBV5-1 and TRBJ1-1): KAGVTQTPRYLIKTRGQQVTLSCSPISGHRSVSWYQQTPGQGLQFLFEYFSETQRNKGNFPGRFSGRQFSNSRSEMNVSTLELGDSALYLCASSLAQGGTEAFFGQGTRLTVV.